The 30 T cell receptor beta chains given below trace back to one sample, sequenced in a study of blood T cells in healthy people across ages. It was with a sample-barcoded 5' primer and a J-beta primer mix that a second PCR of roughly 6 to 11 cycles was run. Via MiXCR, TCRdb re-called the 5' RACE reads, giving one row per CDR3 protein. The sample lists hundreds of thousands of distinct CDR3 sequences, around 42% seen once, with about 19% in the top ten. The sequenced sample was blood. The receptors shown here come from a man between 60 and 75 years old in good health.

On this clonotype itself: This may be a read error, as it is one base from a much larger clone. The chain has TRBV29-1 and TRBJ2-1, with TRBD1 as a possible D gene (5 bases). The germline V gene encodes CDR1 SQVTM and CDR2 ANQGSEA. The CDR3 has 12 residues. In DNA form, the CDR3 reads TGCAGCGTTGATAGGGGATCGAATGAGCAGTCCTTC. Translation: CSVDRGSNEQSF.

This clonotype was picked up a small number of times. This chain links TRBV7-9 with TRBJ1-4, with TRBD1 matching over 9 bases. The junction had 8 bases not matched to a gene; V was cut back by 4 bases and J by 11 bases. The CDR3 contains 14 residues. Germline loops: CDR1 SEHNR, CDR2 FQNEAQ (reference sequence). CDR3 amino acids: CASSSDRGPGKLFF. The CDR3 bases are TGTGCCAGCAGCTCGGACAGGGGCCCTGGGAAACTGTTTTTT.

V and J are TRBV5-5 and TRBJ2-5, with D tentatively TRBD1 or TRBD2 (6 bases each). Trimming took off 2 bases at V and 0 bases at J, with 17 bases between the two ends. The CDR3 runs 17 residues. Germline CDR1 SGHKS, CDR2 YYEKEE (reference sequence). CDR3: CASSFNYRGDDQETQYF. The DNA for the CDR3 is TGTGCCAGCAGCTTTAATTATAGGGGGGACGACCAAGAGACCCAGTACTTC. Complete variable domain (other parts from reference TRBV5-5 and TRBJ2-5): DAGVTQSPTHLIKTRGQQVTLRCSPISGHKSVSWYQQVLGQGPQFIFQYYEKEERGRGNFPDRFSARQFPNYSSELNVNALLLGDSALYLCASSFNYRGDDQETQYFGPGTRLLVL.

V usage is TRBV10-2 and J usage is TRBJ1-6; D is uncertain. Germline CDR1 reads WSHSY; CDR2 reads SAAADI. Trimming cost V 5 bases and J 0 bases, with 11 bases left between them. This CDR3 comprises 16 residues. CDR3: CASSPDGSSYNSPLHF. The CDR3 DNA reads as TGCGCCAGCAGTCCGGACGGGAGCTCCTATAATTCACCCCTCCACTTT.

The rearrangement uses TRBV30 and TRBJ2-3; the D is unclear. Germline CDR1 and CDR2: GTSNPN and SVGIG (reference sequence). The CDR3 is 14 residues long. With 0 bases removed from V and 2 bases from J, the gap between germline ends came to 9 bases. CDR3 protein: CAWSVSSNTDTQYF. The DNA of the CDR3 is TGTGCCTGGAGTGTCTCGTCCAACACAGATACGCAGTATTTT.

CDR3 in amino acids: CATEGQGRTYNEQFF. In DNA form, the CDR3 reads TGTGCCACCGAGGGGCAGGGGAGAACCTACAATGAGCAGTTCTTC. The rearrangement links TRBV24-1 to TRBJ2-1; the D gene is possibly TRBD1 (6 bases). Germline CDR1 and CDR2: KGHDR and SFDVKD. CDR3 length: 15 amino acids. Trimming removed 9 bases at V and 2 bases at J, with 16 bases between.

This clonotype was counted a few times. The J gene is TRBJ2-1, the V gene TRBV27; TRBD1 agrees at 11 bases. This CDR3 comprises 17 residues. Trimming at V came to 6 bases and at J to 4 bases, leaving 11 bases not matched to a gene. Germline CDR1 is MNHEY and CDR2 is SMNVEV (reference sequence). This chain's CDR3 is CASRNGQGAPAYNEQFF. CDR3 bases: TGTGCCAGCAGAAACGGACAGGGGGCGCCGGCTTACAATGAGCAGTTCTTC.

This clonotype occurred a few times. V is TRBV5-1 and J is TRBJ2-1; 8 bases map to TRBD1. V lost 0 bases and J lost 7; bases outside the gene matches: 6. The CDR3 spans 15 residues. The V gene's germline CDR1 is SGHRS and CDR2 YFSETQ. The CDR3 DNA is TGCGCCAGCAGCTTGGTAGCAGGGGGCAGGAATGAGCAGTTCTTC. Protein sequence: CASSLVAGGRNEQFF. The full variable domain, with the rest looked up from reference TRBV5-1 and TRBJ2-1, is KAGVTQTPRYLIKTRGQQVTLSCSPISGHRSVSWYQQTPGQGLQFLFEYFSETQRNKGNFPGRFSGRQFSNSRSEMNVSTLELGDSALYLCASSLVAGGRNEQFFGPGTRLTVL.

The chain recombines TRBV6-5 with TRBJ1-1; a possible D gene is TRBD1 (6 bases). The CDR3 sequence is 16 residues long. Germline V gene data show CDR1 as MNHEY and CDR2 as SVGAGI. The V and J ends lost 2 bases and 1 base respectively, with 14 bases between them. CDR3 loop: CASSYRPDRPNTEAFF. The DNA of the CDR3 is TGTGCCAGCAGTTACCGGCCCGACAGGCCGAACACTGAAGCTTTCTTT.

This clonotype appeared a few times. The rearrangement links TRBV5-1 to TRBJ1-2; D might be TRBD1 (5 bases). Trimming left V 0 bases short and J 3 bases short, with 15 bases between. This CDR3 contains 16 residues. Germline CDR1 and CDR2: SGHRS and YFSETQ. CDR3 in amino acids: CASSLAPPGDDYGYTF. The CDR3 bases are TGCGCCAGCAGCTTGGCCCCCCCGGGGGACGACTATGGCTACACCTTC.

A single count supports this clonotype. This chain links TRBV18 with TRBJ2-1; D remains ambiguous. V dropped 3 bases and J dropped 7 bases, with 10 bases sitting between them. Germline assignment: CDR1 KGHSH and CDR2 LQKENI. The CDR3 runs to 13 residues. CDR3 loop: CASSPQSANEQFF. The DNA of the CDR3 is TGTGCCAGCTCACCCCAGAGTGCTAATGAGCAGTTCTTC. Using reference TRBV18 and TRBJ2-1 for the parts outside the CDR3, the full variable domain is NAGVMQNPRHLVRRRGQEARLRCSPMKGHSHVYWYRQLPEEGLKFMVYLQKENIIDESGMPKERFSAEFPKEGPSILRIQQVVRGDSAAYFCASSPQSANEQFFGPGTRLTVL.

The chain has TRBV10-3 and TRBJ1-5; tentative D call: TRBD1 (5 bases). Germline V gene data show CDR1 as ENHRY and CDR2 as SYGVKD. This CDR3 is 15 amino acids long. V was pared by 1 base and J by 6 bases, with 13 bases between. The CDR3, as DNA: TGTGCCATCAGTGAGTGGGGGGAGGGGACTCAGCCCCAGCATTTT. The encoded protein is CAISEWGEGTQPQHF.

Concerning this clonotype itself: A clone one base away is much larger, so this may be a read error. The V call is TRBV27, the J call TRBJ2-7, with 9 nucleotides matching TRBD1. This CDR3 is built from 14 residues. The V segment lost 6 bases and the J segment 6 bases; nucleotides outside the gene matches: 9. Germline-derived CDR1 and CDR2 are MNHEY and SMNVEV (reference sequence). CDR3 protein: CASSAGDRVREQYF. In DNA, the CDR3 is TGTGCCAGCAGCGCCGGGGACAGGGTTCGCGAGCAGTACTTC.

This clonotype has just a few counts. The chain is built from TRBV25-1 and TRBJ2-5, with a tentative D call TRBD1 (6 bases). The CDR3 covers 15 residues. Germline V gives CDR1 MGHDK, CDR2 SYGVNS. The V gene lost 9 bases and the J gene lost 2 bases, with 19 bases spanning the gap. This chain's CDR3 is CARLQGGAFQETQYF. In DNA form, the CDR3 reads TGTGCCAGACTCCAAGGGGGAGCGTTTCAAGAGACCCAGTACTTC.

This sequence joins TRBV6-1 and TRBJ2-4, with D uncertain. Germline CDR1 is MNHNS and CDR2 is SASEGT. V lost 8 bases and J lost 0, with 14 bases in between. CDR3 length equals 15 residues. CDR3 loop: CASVQDKLAKNIQYF. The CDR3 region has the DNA TGTGCCAGCGTCCAGGATAAGCTAGCCAAAAACATTCAGTACTTC.

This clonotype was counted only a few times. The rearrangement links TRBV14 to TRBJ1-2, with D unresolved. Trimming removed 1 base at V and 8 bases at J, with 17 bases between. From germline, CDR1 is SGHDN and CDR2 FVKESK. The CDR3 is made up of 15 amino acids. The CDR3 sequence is CASSQVGERVRGYTF. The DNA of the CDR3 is TGTGCCAGCAGCCAAGTCGGGGAAAGGGTACGCGGCTACACCTTC.

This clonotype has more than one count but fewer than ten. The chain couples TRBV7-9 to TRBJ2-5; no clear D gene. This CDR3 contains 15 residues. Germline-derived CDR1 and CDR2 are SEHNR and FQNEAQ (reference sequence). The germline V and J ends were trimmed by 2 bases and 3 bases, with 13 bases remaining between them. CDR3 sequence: CASSLQGPQKETQYF. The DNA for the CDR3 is TGTGCCAGCAGCTTACAAGGTCCACAAAAAGAGACCCAGTACTTC.

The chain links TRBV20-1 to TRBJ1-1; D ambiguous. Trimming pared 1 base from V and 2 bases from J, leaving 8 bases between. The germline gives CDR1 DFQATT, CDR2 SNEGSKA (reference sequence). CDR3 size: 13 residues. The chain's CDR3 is CSARAYDNTEAFF. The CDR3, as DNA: TGCAGTGCTAGAGCTTACGATAACACTGAAGCTTTCTTT.

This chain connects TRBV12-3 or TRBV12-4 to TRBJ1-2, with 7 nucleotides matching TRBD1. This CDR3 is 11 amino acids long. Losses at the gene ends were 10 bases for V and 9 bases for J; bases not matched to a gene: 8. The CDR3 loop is CAIYSTGRYTF. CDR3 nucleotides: TGTGCCATCTACTCGACAGGGCGCTACACCTTC.

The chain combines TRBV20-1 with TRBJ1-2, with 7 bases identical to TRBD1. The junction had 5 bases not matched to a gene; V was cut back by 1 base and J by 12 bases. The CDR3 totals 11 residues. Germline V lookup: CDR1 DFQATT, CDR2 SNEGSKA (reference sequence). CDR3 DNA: TGCAGTGCTAGAGTCGGCGGGACAGACACCTTC. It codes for CSARVGGTDTF.

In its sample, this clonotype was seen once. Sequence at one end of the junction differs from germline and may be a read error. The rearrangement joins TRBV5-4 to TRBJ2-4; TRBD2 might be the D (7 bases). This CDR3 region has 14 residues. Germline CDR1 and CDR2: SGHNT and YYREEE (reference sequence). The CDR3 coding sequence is TGTGCCAGCAGTTTGGAAGGGGGGGAAAACATTCAGTACTTC. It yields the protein CASSLEGGENIQYF.

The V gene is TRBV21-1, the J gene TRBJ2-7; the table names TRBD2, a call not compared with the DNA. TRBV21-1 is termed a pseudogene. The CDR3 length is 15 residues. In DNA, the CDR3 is TGTGCCAGCAGCAAAGGCGGGGGGGCCTGGTACGAGCAGTACTTC. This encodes CASSKGGGAWYEQYF.

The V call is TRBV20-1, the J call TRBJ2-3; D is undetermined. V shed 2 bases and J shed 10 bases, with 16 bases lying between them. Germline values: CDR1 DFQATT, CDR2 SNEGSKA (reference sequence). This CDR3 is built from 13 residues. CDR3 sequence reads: CSARLVAEGPQYF. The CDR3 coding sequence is TGCAGTGCTAGATTGGTAGCTGAAGGGCCGCAGTATTTT.

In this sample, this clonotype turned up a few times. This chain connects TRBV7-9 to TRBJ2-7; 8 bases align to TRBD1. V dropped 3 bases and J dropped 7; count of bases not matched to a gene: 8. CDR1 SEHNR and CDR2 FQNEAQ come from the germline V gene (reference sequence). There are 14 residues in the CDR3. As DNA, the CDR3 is TGTGCCAGCAGCTTTGGACAGGGTTTAAGGGAGCAGTACTTC. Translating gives CASSFGQGLREQYF.

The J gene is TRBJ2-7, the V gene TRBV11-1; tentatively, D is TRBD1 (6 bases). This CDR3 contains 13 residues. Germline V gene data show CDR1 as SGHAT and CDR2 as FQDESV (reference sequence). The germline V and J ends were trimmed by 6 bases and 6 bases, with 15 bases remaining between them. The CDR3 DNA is TGTGCCAGCAGTGGCACAGGGTGGTCCGAGCAGTACTTC. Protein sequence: CASSGTGWSEQYF.

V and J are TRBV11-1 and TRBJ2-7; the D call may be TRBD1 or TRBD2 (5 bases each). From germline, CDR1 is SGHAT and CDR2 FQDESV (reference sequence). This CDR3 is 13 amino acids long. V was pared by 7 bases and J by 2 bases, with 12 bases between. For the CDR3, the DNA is TGTGCCAGCATCGGGGCCCCTACCTACGAGCAGTACTTC. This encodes CASIGAPTYEQYF. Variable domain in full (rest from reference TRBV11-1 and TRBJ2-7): EAEVAQSPRYKITEKSQAVAFWCDPISGHATLYWYRQILGQGPELLVQFQDESVVDDSQLPKDRFSAERLKGVDSTLKIQPAELGDSAMYLCASIGAPTYEQYFGPGTRLTVT.

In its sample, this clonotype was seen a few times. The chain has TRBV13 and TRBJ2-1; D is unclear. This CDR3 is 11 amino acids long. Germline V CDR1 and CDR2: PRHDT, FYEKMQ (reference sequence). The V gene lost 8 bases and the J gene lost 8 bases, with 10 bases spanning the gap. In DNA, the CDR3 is TGTGCCAGCCGTAGCTGGGATGAGCAGTTCTTC. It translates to CASRSWDEQFF.

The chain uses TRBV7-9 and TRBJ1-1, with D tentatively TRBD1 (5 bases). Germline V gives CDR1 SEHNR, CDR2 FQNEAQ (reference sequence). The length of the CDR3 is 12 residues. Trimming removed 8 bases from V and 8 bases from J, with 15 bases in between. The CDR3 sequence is CASAKGAGEAFF. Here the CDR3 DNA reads TGTGCCAGCGCTAAAGGGGCGGGGGAAGCTTTCTTT. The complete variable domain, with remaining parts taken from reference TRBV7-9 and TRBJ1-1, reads DTGVSQNPRHKITKRGQNVTFRCDPISEHNRLYWYRQTLGQGPEFLTYFQNEAQLEKSRLLSDRFSAERPKGSFSTLEIQRTEQGDSAMYLCASAKGAGEAFFGQGTRLTVV.

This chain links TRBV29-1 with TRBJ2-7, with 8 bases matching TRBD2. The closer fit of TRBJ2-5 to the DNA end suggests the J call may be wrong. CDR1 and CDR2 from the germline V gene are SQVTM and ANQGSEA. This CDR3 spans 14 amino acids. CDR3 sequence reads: CSVATLAGAETQYF. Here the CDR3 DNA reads TGCAGCGTTGCCACCCTAGCGGGTGCCGAGACCCAGTACTTC.

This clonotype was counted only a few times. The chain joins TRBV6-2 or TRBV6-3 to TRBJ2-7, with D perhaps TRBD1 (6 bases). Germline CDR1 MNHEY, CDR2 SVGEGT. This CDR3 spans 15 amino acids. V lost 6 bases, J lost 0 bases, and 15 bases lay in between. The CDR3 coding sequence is TGTGCCAGCAGCCCGACCGGGACACCCTCCTACGAGCAGTACTTC. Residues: CASSPTGTPSYEQYF.